The next 6 T cell receptor beta chains were all read from a single sample in a study of blood T cell repertoires in COVID-19. Sequencing used immunoSEQ multiplex PCR; TCRdb keeps in-frame clones, though not all of them. This sample yields roughly 190,000 clones, of which around 82% are seen a single time; roughly 2.9% belongs to the top ten. The sample consisted of peripheral blood. These receptors were taken from a man in his fifties or sixties with active or convalescent COVID-19.

The genes are TRBV9 and TRBJ2-5; maybe TRBD2 (5 bases). Germline values: CDR1 SGDLS, CDR2 YYNGEE. The V gene lost 0 bases and the J gene lost 2 bases, with 8 bases spanning the gap. The CDR3 consists of 14 residues. This chain's CDR3 is CASSVGLKQETQYF. The CDR3, as DNA: TGTGCCAGCAGCGTAGGACTAAAACAAGAGACCCAGTACTTC.

This clone was counted a single time. This rearrangement joins TRBV7-3 to TRBJ2-5; 7 nucleotides line up with TRBD1. Germline CDR1 and CDR2: SGHTA and FQGTGA. The CDR3 spans 14 residues. The J segment lost 5 bases and the V segment lost 4 bases, leaving 7 bases of the junction unmatched. The CDR3 sequence is CASSSNRGAETQYF. The CDR3 DNA follows: TGTGCCAGCAGCTCCAACAGGGGTGCGGAGACCCAGTACTTC.

Points on this clone: The junction does not match germline at one end; this may be a read error. The chain uses TRBV3-1 (or the pseudogene TRBV3-2) and TRBJ2-1; 16 bases are shared with TRBD2. The germline CDR1 and CDR2 sequences are LGHDT and YNNKEL (reference sequence). CDR3 size: 15 residues. CDR3 nucleotide sequence: TGTGCCAGCAGCCAAACGGGACTAGCGGGGGGGCAATGGATCTTC. Translation gives CASSQTGLAGGQWIF.

The chain couples TRBV5-1 to TRBJ1-1; D ambiguous. CDR1 and CDR2 (germline): SGHRS, YFSETQ. CDR3 length: 14 amino acids. V lost 0 bases to trimming and J lost 1 base, with 7 bases between them. CDR3 sequence (DNA): TGCGCCAGCAGCTTGGTGCCGGGGAACACTGAAGCTTTCTTT. Its protein is CASSLVPGNTEAFF.

This sequence joins TRBV27 and TRBJ2-2; 7 bases line up with TRBD1. V was pared by 5 bases and J by 1 base, with 13 bases of the junction left unmatched. Germline-derived CDR1 and CDR2 are MNHEY and SMNVEV (reference sequence). This CDR3 comprises 18 residues. The CDR3 loop is CASSAQLGTALNTGELFF. The CDR3 DNA reads as TGTGCCAGCAGTGCCCAACTCGGGACAGCCCTGAACACCGGGGAGCTGTTTTTT.

The CDR3 loop reads CASSLPGTSGSTDTQYF. The CDR3 DNA sequence: TGTGCCAGCAGCTTGCCCGGGACTAGCGGGAGTACGGATACGCAGTATTTT. The rearrangement joins TRBV5-6 to TRBJ2-3, with TRBD2 identical over 14 bases. This CDR3 region has 17 residues. Germline CDR1 and CDR2: SGHDT and YYEEEE. With 1 base clipped from V and 6 bases from J, the junction kept 7 bases outside the gene matches.